The rows below give T cell receptor beta chains drawn from one sample of a study of human T cells and chemical hapten exposure. MiXCR, applied by TCRdb to the RACE reads, yields one record per CDR3 protein. The sample consists of 300,000 to 450,000 distinct CDR3 sequences, 5% to 6.5% of them appearing once. Material: whole blood, obtained in connection with sensitization to the hapten diphenylcyclopropenone (DPC). The receptors come from a woman aged 45 to 65 with alopecia areata. Some clones in this sample may be carry-over from other donors' samples. CDR3s include the opening cysteine and the closing phenylalanine or tryptophan. A D gene is named only where the DNA matches it firmly. Rows give clone size only sometimes, using once, few, many, or a class for an expanded clone.

V gene	D gene	clone size	J gene	CDR3 protein	CDR3 DNA
TRBV4-2	-	few	TRBJ1-1	CASSQDQIGEAFF	TGTGCCAGCAGCCAAGATCAGATCGGCGAAGCTTTCTTT
TRBV4-2	TRBD2	few	TRBJ2-7	CASSHPGGSYEQYF	TGTGCCAGCAGCCATCCGGGGGGATCCTACGAGCAGTACTTC
TRBV3-1	-	many	TRBJ2-7	CASSTRANYEQYF	TGTGCCAGCAGCACCAGGGCAAACTACGAGCAGTACTTC
TRBV10-3	-	many	TRBJ2-5	CAISVAPQETQYF	TGTGCCATCAGTGTAGCGCCCCAAGAGACCCAGTACTTC
TRBV5-6	-	many	TRBJ1-4	CASSLERGLSNEKLFF	TGTGCCAGCAGCTTGGAAAGGGGGTTGTCTAATGAAAAACTGTTTTTT
TRBV6-2/TRBV6-3	-	many	TRBJ2-5	CASSNSGTSGETQYF	TGTGCCAGCAGTAACTCCGGGACTTCCGGGGAGACCCAGTACTTC
TRBV6-1	TRBD1	many	TRBJ1-2	CASLVTGTGASNGYTF	TGTGCCAGCCTGGTGACCGGGACAGGGGCTTCCAATGGCTACACCTTC
TRBV5-6	-	many	TRBJ1-2	CASSFGGGGYTF	TGTGCCAGCAGCTTCGGTGGCGGTGGCTACACCTTC
TRBV28	TRBD2	many	TRBJ2-7	CASCSRAGGSYEQYF	TGTGCCAGCTGCTCCAGGGCGGGAGGATCCTACGAGCAGTACTTC
TRBV5-1	-	many	TRBJ2-3	CASSFEGPRTDTQYF	TGCGCCAGCAGCTTTGAGGGGCCGCGCACAGATACGCAGTATTTT
TRBV20-1	TRBD2	-	TRBJ2-7	CSARPGLAAYEQYF	TGCAGTGCTAGGCCGGGACTAGCGGCCTACGAGCAGTACTTC